These 14 T cell receptor beta chains were all obtained from the same sample, sequenced in a study of human T cells and chemical hapten exposure (dated by TCRdb to the early 2020s). The time point label of this sample denotes: patch test 3, about 24 weeks after DPC sensitization. The sample's treatment or condition label is to be understood as: therapeutic diphenylcyclopropenone sensitization with weekly scalp DPC. Library creation used RACE. Instrument on record: NextSeq 500. TCRdb reanalyzed the raw reads on its own, using fastp at Q25 for trimming and MiXCR for clone calling, and kept in-frame beta chains. When rows share a CDR3 protein, they turn into one entry using the most common DNA and genes. The sample includes roughly 71,000 distinct CDR3 sequences, with 8.5% to 14% observed a single time. Roughly 1.5% of the sample lies in the top ten. This specimen was whole blood, taken in connection with sensitization to the hapten diphenylcyclopropenone (DPC). Receptor source: a woman aged 50 to 60 with alopecia areata. Some clones in this sample may be carry-over from other donors' samples.

Only a few counts were recorded for this clonotype. This chain links TRBV6-2 or TRBV6-3 with TRBJ2-7; possibly TRBD2 for D (5 bases). CDR3 length: 13 residues. The germline gives CDR1 MNHEY, CDR2 SVGEGT. V was shortened by 5 bases and J by 3 bases, with 11 bases between the two germline ends. CDR3 sequence (DNA): TGTGCCAGCAGTGGACCGGGGTTCTACGAGCAGTACTTC. It codes for CASSGPGFYEQYF.

The table lists this clonotype with many counts. The chain recombines TRBV18 with TRBJ2-1; TRBD1 matches 7 bases. V was pared by 3 bases and J by 7 bases, with 3 bases of the junction left unmatched. The length of the CDR3 is 13 residues. Germline CDR1 and CDR2: KGHSH and LQKENI. The CDR3, as DNA: TGTGCCAGCTCACCCGACAGGGTGAATGAGCAGTTCTTC. It codes for CASSPDRVNEQFF.

This clonotype has at least ten counts. The chain couples TRBV20-1 to TRBJ1-1; D is perhaps TRBD1 (5 bases). V shed 3 bases and J shed 4 bases, with 15 bases lying between them. The CDR3 is made up of 14 amino acids. Germline V gene sequence: CDR1 DFQATT, CDR2 SNEGSKA (reference sequence). The CDR3 nucleotides read TGCAGTGCTAGGGCGCGGGGGTTCGGCACTGAAGCTTTCTTT. This translates into CSARARGFGTEAFF.

This clonotype was recorded at least ten times. The chain uses TRBV4-1 and TRBJ2-1; 11 bases line up with TRBD1. Germline V gene data show CDR1 as MGHRA and CDR2 as YSYEKL. The CDR3 contains 18 residues. V shed 1 base, J shed 2 bases, and the junction held 7 bases outside the gene matches. The CDR3 protein is CASSQGTGGKVAYNEQFF. The CDR3 DNA reads as TGCGCCAGCAGCCAAGGGACAGGGGGCAAGGTTGCCTACAATGAGCAGTTCTTC.

This clonotype has just a few counts. This chain uses TRBV7-2 with TRBJ1-4; D not certain. The CDR3 sequence is 15 residues long. The V gene lost 5 bases and the J gene lost 0 bases, with 10 bases spanning the gap. The germline V gene encodes CDR1 SGHTA and CDR2 FQGNSA. This CDR3 reads CASSPRVATNEKLFF. The CDR3 nucleotides read TGTGCCAGCAGCCCTAGGGTAGCAACTAATGAAAAACTGTTTTTT.

This clonotype was recorded many times. V gene TRBV5-1 combines with J gene TRBJ2-1, with 11 bases matching TRBD2. Germline CDR1 and CDR2: SGHRS and YFSETQ. J was trimmed by 10 bases and V by 4 bases; bases with no gene match: 7. There are 14 residues in the CDR3. The CDR3 here is CASSQLAGAGEQFF. The CDR3 DNA reads as TGCGCCAGCAGCCAACTAGCGGGAGCGGGCGAGCAGTTCTTC.

This clonotype was recorded at least ten times. The V and J genes are TRBV11-2 and TRBJ1-6; possibly TRBD1 for D (5 bases). Germline V gene lookup returns CDR1 SGHAT and CDR2 FQNNGV. Between the trimmed V and J ends, which lost 3 bases and 7 bases, there was a span of 16 bases. The CDR3 consists of 16 residues. The DNA for the CDR3 is TGTGCCAGCAGCTTGAGCCGGGGCGCGGGAAATTCACCCCTCCACTTT. Translated, it gives CASSLSRGAGNSPLHF.

This clonotype was seen a few times. This chain joins TRBV10-3 and TRBJ1-5; D is possibly TRBD1 (5 bases). This CDR3 contains 14 residues. Germline V gene data show CDR1 as ENHRY and CDR2 as SYGVKD. V was trimmed by 3 bases and J by 6 bases, leaving 12 bases between them. CDR3 amino acids: CAISDRTSSQPQHF. For the CDR3, the DNA is TGTGCCATCAGTGATAGGACATCGAGTCAGCCCCAGCATTTT.

This clonotype was counted ten times or more. The V call is TRBV7-2, the J call TRBJ2-3, with 13 nucleotides matching TRBD2. This CDR3 contains 16 residues. CDR1 and CDR2 (germline): SGHTA, FQGNSA. V dropped 9 bases and J dropped 6; count of bases not matched to a gene: 12. CDR3 residues: CASKKAGGLAGDTQYF. For the CDR3, the DNA is TGTGCCAGTAAAAAGGCCGGGGGACTAGCGGGGGATACGCAGTATTTT.

This clonotype was recorded a few times. The chain is built from TRBV3-1 and TRBJ2-5; D gene unclear. V shed 4 bases and J shed 0 bases, with 9 bases lying between them. The CDR3 has 14 residues. Germline loops: CDR1 LGHDT, CDR2 YNNKEL (reference sequence). The CDR3 DNA follows: TGTGCCAGCAGCCGGAGAGGAAACCAAGAGACCCAGTACTTC. Its protein is CASSRRGNQETQYF.

This sequence joins TRBV3-1 and TRBJ2-3, with 14 bases aligning to TRBD2. This CDR3 is 18 amino acids long. CDR1 is LGHDT and CDR2 is YNNKEL in the germline V gene (reference sequence). V shed 4 bases and J 2 bases; nucleotides not matched to a gene: 8. The CDR3 spells CASSLTGTSGGDTDTQYF. The CDR3 bases are TGTGCCAGCAGCCTTACCGGGACTAGCGGGGGAGACACAGATACGCAGTATTTT.

The chain employs TRBV11-1 and TRBJ2-2, with no clear D. Germline CDR1 reads SGHAT; CDR2 reads FQDESV (reference sequence). This CDR3 is built from 17 residues. V was shortened by 3 bases and J by 1 base, with 15 bases between the two germline ends. The CDR3 DNA is TGTGCCAGCAGCTTTGGGCAGACGCCCTGGAACACCGGGGAGCTGTTTTTT. The encoded protein is CASSFGQTPWNTGELFF.

The chain links TRBV24-1 to TRBJ1-1, with a weak D call TRBD1 (5 bases). Looked up from germline, CDR1 is KGHDR and CDR2 is SFDVKD. This CDR3 is built from 13 residues. The germline V and J ends were trimmed by 7 bases and 2 bases, with 10 bases remaining between them. Here the CDR3 DNA reads TGTGCCACCAGGGGACCACACAACACTGAAGCTTTCTTT. Translating gives CATRGPHNTEAFF.

This clonotype was detected only a few times. V is TRBV6-5 and J is TRBJ2-7; 10 bases match TRBD1. V shed 4 bases, J shed 5 bases, and the junction held 8 bases outside the gene matches. CDR1 MNHEY and CDR2 SVGAGI come from the germline V gene. The CDR3 spans 15 residues. Here the CDR3 DNA reads TGTGCCAGCAGTTCTACCGGGACAGGGGCCCACGAGCAGTACTTC. Protein product: CASSSTGTGAHEQYF.